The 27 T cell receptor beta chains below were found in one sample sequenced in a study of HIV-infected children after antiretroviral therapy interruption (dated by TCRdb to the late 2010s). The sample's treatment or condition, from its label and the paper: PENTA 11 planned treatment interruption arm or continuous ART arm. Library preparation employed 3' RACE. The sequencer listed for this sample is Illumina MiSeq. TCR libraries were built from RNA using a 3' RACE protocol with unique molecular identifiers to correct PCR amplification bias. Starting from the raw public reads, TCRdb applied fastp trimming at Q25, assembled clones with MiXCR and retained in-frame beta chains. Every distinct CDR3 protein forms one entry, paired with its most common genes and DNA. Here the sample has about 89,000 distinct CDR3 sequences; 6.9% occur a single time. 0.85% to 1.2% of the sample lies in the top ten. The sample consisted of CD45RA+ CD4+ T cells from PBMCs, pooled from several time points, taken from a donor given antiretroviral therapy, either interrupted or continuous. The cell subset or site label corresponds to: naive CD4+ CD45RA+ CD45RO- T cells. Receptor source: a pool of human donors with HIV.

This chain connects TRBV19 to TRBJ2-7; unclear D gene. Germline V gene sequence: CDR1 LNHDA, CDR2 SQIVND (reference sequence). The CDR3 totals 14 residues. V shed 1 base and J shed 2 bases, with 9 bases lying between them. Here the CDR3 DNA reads TGTGCCAGTAGTATAGCCCACGGAACCTACGAGCAGTACTTC. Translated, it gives CASSIAHGTYEQYF.

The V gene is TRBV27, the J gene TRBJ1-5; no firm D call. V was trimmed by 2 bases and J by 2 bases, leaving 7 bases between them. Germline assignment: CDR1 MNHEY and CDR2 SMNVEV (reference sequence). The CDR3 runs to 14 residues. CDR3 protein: CASSLRIGNQPQHF. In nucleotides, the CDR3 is TGTGCCAGCAGTTTACGAATAGGCAATCAGCCCCAGCATTTT.

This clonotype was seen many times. CDR3 loop: CASSLDVRSYEQYF. The CDR3 region has the DNA TGCGCCAGCAGCTTGGACGTCAGATCCTACGAGCAGTACTTC. V gene TRBV5-1 combines with J gene TRBJ2-7; D call uncertain. The CDR3 sequence is 14 residues long. Germline V gene data show CDR1 as SGHRS and CDR2 as YFSETQ. Trimming cost V 0 bases and J 1 base, with 8 bases left between them.

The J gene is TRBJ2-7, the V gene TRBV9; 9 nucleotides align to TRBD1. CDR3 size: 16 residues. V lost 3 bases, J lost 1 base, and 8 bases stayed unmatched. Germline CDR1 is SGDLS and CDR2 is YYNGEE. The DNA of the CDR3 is TGTGCCAGCAGCGCAAATACCGGGACAGGGTCCTACGAGCAGTACTTC. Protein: CASSANTGTGSYEQYF.

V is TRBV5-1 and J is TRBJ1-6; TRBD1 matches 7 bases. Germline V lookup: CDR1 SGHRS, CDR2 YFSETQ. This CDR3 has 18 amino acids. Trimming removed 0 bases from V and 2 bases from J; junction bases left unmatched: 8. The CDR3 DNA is TGCGCCAGCAGCTTGGAGGCAGGGGGGGCAGCCTATAATTCACCCCTCCACTTT. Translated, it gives CASSLEAGGAAYNSPLHF.

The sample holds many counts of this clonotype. As DNA, the CDR3 is TGTGCCAGCAGTCCCCCCGCCCCCCAGCTGTTTTTT. Protein product: CASSPPAPQLFF. The V gene is TRBV12-3 or TRBV12-4, the J gene TRBJ2-2; D is unclear. V dropped 5 bases and J dropped 12 bases, with 13 bases sitting between them. CDR3 length: 12 residues.

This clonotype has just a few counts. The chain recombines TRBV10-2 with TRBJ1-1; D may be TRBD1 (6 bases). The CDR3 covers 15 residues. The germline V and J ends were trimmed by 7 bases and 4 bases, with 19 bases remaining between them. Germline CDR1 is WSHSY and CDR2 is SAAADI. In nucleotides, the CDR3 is TGCGCCAGCACTATCTCCGGGGGGCGGAGCACTGAAGCTTTCTTT. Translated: CASTISGGRSTEAFF.

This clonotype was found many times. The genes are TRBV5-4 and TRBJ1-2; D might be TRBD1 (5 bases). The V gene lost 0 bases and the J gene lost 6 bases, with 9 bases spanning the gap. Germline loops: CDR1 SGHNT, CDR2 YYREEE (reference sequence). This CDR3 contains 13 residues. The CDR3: CASSLGQLNGYTF. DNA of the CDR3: TGTGCCAGCAGCTTGGGACAGCTTAATGGCTACACCTTC. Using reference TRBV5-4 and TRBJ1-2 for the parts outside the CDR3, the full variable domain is ETGVTQSPTHLIKTRGQQVTLRCSSQSGHNTVSWYQQALGQGPQFIFQYYREEENGRGNFPPRFSGLQFPNYSSELNVNALELDDSALYLCASSLGQLNGYTFGSGTRLTVV.

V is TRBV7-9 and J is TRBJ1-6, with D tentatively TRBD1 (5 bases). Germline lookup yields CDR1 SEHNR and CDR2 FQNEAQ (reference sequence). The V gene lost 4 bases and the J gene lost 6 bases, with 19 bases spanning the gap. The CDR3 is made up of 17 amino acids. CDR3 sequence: CASSSHTGARSNSPLHF. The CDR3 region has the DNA TGTGCCAGCAGCTCCCATACCGGGGCGCGGAGTAATTCACCCCTCCACTTT.

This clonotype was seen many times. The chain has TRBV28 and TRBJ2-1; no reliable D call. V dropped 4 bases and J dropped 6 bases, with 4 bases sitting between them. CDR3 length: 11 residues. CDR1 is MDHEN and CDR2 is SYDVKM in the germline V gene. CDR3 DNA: TGTGCCAGCAGTTCCCCCAATGAGCAGTTCTTC. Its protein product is CASSSPNEQFF.

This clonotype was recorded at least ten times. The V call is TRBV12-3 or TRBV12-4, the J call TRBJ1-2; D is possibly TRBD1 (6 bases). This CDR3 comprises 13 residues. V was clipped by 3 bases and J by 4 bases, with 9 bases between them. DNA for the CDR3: TGTGCCAGCAGTTTGGACAGAGTCTATGGCTACACCTTC. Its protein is CASSLDRVYGYTF.

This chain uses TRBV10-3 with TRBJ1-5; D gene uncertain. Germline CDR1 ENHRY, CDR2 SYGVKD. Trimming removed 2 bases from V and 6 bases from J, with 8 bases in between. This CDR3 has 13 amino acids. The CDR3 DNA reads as TGTGCCATCAGTGAGGGTGAGGGTCAGCCCCAGCATTTT. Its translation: CAISEGEGQPQHF.

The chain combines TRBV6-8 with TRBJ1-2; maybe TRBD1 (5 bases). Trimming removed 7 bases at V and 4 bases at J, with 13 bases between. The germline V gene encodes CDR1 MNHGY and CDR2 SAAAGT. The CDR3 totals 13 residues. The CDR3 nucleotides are TGTGCCAGCACCAACCGACAGCTCTATGGCTACACCTTC. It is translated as CASTNRQLYGYTF.

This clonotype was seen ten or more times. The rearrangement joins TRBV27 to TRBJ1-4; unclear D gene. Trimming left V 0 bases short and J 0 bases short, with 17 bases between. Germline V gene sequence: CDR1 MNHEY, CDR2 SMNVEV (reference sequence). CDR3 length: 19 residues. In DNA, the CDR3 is TGTGCCAGCAGTTTATCGAACACCCATCGGGTTGCAACTAATGAAAAACTGTTTTTT. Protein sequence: CASSLSNTHRVATNEKLFF.

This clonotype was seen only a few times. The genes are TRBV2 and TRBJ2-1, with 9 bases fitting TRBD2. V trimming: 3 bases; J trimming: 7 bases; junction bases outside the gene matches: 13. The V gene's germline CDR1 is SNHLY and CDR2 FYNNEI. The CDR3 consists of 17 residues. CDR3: CASSDLLEGLARNEQFF. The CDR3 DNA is TGTGCCAGCAGTGATCTCCTAGAAGGACTAGCGAGGAATGAGCAGTTCTTC.

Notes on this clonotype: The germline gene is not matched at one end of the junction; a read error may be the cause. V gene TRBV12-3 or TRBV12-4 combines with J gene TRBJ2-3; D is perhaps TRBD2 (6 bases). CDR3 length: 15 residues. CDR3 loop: CASGDRGSSAETLYF. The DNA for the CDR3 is TGTGCCAGCGGTGATCGGGGGTCTAGTGCAGAAACGCTGTATTTT.

The CDR3 DNA sequence: TGCAGTGCTAGGACTAGTGGGGGGCGCGCGGAAGCTTTCTTT. Protein sequence: CSARTSGGRAEAFF. The V and J genes are TRBV20-1 and TRBJ1-1; D perhaps matches TRBD1 (6 bases). CDR1 and CDR2 from the germline V gene are DFQATT and SNEGSKA (reference sequence). V was clipped by 3 bases and J by 8 bases, with 19 bases between them. The CDR3 is 14 amino acids.

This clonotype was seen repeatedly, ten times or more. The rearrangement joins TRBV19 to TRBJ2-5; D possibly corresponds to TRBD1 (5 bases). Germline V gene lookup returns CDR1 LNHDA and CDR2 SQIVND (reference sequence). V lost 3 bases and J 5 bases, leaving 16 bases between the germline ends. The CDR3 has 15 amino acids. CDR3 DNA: TGTGCCAGTAGTATGGACAAAACAGTTGGGGAGACCCAGTACTTC. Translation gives CASSMDKTVGETQYF.

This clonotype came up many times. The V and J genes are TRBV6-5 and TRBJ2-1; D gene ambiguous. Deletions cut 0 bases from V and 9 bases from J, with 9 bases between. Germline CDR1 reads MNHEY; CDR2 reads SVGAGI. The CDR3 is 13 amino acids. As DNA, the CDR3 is TGTGCCAGCAGTTACTCTGGTAGGAGTGAGCAGTTCTTC. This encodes CASSYSGRSEQFF.

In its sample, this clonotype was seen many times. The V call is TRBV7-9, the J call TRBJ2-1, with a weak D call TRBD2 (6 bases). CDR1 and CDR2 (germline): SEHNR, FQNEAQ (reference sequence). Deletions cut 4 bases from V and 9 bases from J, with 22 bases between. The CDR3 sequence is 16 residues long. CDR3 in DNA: TGTGCCAGCAGCTCCAACCCACCGCGGGGAGGAGCTGAGCAGTTCTTC. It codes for CASSSNPPRGGAEQFF.

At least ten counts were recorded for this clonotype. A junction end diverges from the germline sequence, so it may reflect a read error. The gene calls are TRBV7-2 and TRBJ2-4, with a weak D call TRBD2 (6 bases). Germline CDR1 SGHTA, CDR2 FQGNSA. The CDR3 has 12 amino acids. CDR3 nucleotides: TGTGCCAGCAGCCTTGGAGGACTAACTTTGTCCTTC. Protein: CASSLGGLTLSF.

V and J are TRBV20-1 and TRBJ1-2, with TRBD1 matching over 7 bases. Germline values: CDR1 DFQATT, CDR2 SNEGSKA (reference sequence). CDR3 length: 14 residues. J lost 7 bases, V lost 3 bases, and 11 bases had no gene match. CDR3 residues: CSARSDREAGGYTF. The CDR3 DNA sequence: TGCAGTGCTAGGTCTGACAGGGAAGCTGGTGGCTACACCTTC.

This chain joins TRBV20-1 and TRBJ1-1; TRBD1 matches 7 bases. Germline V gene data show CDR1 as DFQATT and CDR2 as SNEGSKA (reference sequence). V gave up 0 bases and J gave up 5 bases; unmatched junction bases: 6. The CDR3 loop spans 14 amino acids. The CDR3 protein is CSARDVRGYTEAFF. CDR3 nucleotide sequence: TGCAGTGCTAGAGATGTCAGGGGGTATACTGAAGCTTTCTTT.

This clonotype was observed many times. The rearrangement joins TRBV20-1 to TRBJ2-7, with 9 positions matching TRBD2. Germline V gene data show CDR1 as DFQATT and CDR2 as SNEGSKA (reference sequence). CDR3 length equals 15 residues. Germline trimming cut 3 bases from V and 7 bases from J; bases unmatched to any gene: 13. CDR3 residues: CSASPQGGRVREQYF. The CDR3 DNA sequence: TGCAGTGCTAGCCCCCAGGGCGGGAGGGTGAGAGAGCAGTACTTC.

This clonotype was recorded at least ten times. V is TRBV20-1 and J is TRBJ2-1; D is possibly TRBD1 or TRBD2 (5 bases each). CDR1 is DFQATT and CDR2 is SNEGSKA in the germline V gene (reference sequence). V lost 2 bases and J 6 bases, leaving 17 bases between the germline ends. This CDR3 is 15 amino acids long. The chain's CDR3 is CSARKATRGINEQFF. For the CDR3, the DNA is TGCAGTGCTAGAAAGGCGACGAGGGGTATCAATGAGCAGTTCTTC.

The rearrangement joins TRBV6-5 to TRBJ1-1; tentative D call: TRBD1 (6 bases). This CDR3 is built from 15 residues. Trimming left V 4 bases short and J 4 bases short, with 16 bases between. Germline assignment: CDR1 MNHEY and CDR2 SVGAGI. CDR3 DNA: TGTGCCAGCAGTTCAAAGGGGGGGGGGCGCACTGAAGCTTTCTTT. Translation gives CASSSKGGGRTEAFF.

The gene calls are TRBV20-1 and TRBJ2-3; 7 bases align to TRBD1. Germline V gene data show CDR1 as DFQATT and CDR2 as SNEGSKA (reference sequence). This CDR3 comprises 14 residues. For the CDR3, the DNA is TGCAGGGCTCAAACAGGGGTTGGCACAGATACGCAGTATTTT. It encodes CRAQTGVGTDTQYF.